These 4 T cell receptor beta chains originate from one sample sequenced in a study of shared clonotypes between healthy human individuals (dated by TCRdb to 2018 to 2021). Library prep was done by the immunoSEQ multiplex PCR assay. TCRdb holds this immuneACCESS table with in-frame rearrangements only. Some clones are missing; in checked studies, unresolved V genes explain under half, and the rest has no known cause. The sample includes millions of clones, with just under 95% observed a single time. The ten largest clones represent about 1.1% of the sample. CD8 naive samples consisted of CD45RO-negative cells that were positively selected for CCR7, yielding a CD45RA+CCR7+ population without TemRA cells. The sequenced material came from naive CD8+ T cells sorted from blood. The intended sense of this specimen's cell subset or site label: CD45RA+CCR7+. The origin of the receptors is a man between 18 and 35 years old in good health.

This CDR3 is CASSYKDLPYEQYF. In nucleotides, the CDR3 is TGTGCCAGCAGTTACAAGGATTTACCCTACGAGCAGTACTTC. This chain links TRBV6-5 with TRBJ2-7; D remains ambiguous. V lost 2 bases and J 2 bases, leaving 10 bases between the germline ends. In germline, CDR1 is MNHEY, CDR2 SVGAGI. The CDR3 extends over 14 amino acids.

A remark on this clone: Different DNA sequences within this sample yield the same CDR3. CDR3 region: CASSLAGLLYEQYF. In DNA form, the CDR3 reads TGTGCCAGCAGCCTAGCGGGCTTACTCTACGAGCAGTACTTC. The chain employs TRBV11-2 and TRBJ2-7, with TRBD2 matching over 8 bases. The germline CDR1 and CDR2 sequences are SGHAT and FQNNGV. V trimming: 5 bases; J trimming: 3 bases; junction bases outside the gene matches: 6. The CDR3 extends over 14 amino acids.

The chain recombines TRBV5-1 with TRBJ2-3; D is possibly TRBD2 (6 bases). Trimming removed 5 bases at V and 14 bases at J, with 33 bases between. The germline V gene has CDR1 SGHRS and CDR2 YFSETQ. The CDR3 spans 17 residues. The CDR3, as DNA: TGCGCCAGCAGTCCCGAGCAGGCGACAGAGGACTACAACGCGAGGTATTTT. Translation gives CASSPEQATEDYNARYF.

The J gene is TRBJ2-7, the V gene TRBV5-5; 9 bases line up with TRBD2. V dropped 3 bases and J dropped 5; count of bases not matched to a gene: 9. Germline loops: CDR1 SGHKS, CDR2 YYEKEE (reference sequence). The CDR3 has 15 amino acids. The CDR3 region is CASSSGPRLADEQYF. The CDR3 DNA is TGTGCCAGCAGCTCCGGTCCGAGACTAGCGGACGAGCAGTACTTC.